This T cell receptor beta chain was captured in a study of OX40 agonist ivuxolimab in advanced cancers. Study as a whole: Patients received intravenous ivuxolimab every 2 weeks at 0.01 to 10 mg/kg. Study-wide findings and caveats: CD4+ and CD8+ blood T cells expanded clonally by week 6 at 0.1 to 3.0 mg/kg.

Data came from immunoSEQ multiplex PCR; TCRdb stores just in-frame clones and leaves some out. The table includes 35,000 to 50,000 clones, approximately 91% detected once. With 3 bases removed from V and 2 bases from J, the gap between germline ends came to 14 bases. This CDR3 is built from 15 residues. Germline CDR1 and CDR2: MDHEN and SYDVKM. Concerning this clone itself: Its target is not known.

This chain connects TRBV28 to TRBJ2-7, with D perhaps TRBD1 or TRBD2 (6 bases each). The source material was CD4+ or CD8+ T cells sorted from blood, sampled in a trial of the OX40 agonist ivuxolimab. The clonotype originates from an adult with an advanced solid tumor such as melanoma, head and neck, liver or kidney cancer. CDR3 DNA sequence: TGTGCCAGCAGTTTCCGAGGGGGGCCTACCTACGAGCAGTACTTC. This sequence encodes CASSFRGGPTYEQYF.